The 16 T cell receptor beta chains presented below share a single source sample, sequenced in a study of blood T cell repertoires in COVID-19. Using immunoSEQ multiplex PCR, the repertoire was profiled, and TCRdb retains in-frame clones only, with some absent. The table shows around 140,000 clones, with approximately 84% occurring only once. Sequenced sample: PBMCs or T cells enriched from blood (not recorded which). Every receptor here comes from a woman in her 50s with acute COVID-19.

This CDR3 is CASSPLPSGGKNIQYF. The CDR3 DNA reads as TGTGCCAGCTCACCACTGCCTAGCGGGGGAAAAAACATTCAGTACTTC. This chain connects TRBV18 to TRBJ2-4, with 10 bases matching TRBD2. The CDR3 has 16 amino acids. The V gene's germline CDR1 is KGHSH and CDR2 LQKENI. The junction had 4 bases not matched to a gene; V was cut back by 1 base and J by 4 bases.

This clone was seen once. The V gene is TRBV18, the J gene TRBJ2-1; TRBD2 agrees at 7 bases. V dropped 5 bases and J dropped 9; count of bases not matched to a gene: 13. The CDR3 runs to 15 residues. From germline, CDR1 is KGHSH and CDR2 LQKENI. The CDR3 nucleotides are TGTGCCAGCTCAAGCCAGGAGTCCGGGGAGGGTGAGCAGTTCTTC. Its translation: CASSSQESGEGEQFF.

The chain couples TRBV3-1 (or the pseudogene TRBV3-2) to TRBJ2-2; possibly TRBD2 for D (7 bases). The CDR3 is 18 amino acids. Trimming left V 3 bases short and J 2 bases short, with 19 bases between. Germline V gene sequence: CDR1 LGHDT, CDR2 YNNKEL (reference sequence). DNA for the CDR3: TGTGCCAGCAGCCAGCACGGGGGGCTAGCGGCCAACACCGGGGAGCTGTTTTTT. Translated, it gives CASSQHGGLAANTGELFF.

V is TRBV2 and J is TRBJ2-7; 8 bases match TRBD1. The CDR3 length is 15 residues. Germline assignment: CDR1 SNHLY and CDR2 FYNNEI. Trimming removed 7 bases from V and 0 bases from J; junction bases left unmatched: 8. The CDR3 bases are TGTGCCAGCATCCAGGACAGGGCTAGCTCCTACGAGCAGTACTTC. Protein: CASIQDRASSYEQYF. The full variable domain, rest sourced from reference TRBV2 and TRBJ2-7, is EPEVTQTPSHQVTQMGQEVILRCVPISNHLYFYWYRQILGQKVEFLVSFYNNEISEKSEIFDDQFSVERPDGSNFTLKIRSTKLEDSAMYFCASIQDRASSYEQYFGPGTRLTVT.

This clone came up once. The rearrangement joins TRBV19 to TRBJ1-4; no reliable D call. Trimming removed 4 bases from V and 2 bases from J, with 20 bases in between. This CDR3 has 18 amino acids. Germline lookup yields CDR1 LNHDA and CDR2 SQIVND (reference sequence). This chain's CDR3 is CASSTSFTQRGTNEKLFF. CDR3 sequence (DNA): TGTGCCAGTAGTACCTCTTTTACTCAACGCGGGACTAATGAAAAACTGTTTTTT.

This rearrangement joins TRBV7-3 to TRBJ2-5, with 8 nucleotides matching TRBD1. V shed 5 bases, J shed 5 bases, and the junction held 7 bases outside the gene matches. CDR1 is SGHTA and CDR2 is FQGTGA in the germline V gene. The CDR3 has 14 residues. CDR3 DNA: TGTGCCAGCAGCCTAGCAGGGGGCAGGGAGACCCAGTACTTC. It codes for CASSLAGGRETQYF.

This chain connects TRBV4-3 to TRBJ1-1; D is unclear. The ends were cut back, 0 bases at V and 0 bases at J, with 11 bases in the middle. From germline, CDR1 is LGHNA and CDR2 YSLEER. The CDR3 runs 16 residues. The CDR3 protein is CASSQDWASLNTEAFF. CDR3 sequence (DNA): TGCGCCAGCAGCCAAGATTGGGCGTCCTTGAACACTGAAGCTTTCTTT.

The chain employs TRBV7-2 and TRBJ2-3; D gene ambiguous. Trimming cost V 5 bases and J 0 bases, with 6 bases left between them. Looked up from germline, CDR1 is SGHTA and CDR2 is FQGNSA. This CDR3 contains 13 residues. CDR3: CASSLSSTDTQYF. CDR3 sequence (DNA): TGTGCCAGCAGCCTTTCTAGCACAGATACGCAGTATTTT.

V is TRBV11-2 and J is TRBJ2-7; 7 bases fit TRBD1. The J segment lost 6 bases and the V segment lost 1 base, leaving 18 bases of the junction unmatched. Germline values: CDR1 SGHAT, CDR2 FQNNGV. The CDR3 is 18 amino acids. CDR3 sequence reads: CASSLVLFGTERNGEQYF. CDR3 nucleotides: TGTGCCAGCAGCTTAGTCCTATTCGGGACAGAGAGGAATGGCGAGCAGTACTTC.

The J gene is TRBJ2-1, the V gene TRBV5-4, with 10 bases lining up with TRBD2. The CDR3 totals 17 residues. CDR1 is SGHNT and CDR2 is YYREEE in the germline V gene (reference sequence). V gave up 4 bases and J gave up 9 bases; unmatched junction bases: 16. In nucleotides, the CDR3 is TGTGCCAGCAGCGCCCCCTTAGCGGGAGGAGGTTGGGGTGAGCAGTTCTTC. Its protein is CASSAPLAGGGWGEQFF.

This clone was picked up a small number of times. The chain couples TRBV4-2 to TRBJ2-2; 7 nucleotides agree with TRBD1. The V segment lost 0 bases and the J segment 3 bases; nucleotides outside the gene matches: 4. Germline V gene sequence: CDR1 LGHNA, CDR2 YNFKEQ. This CDR3 has 16 amino acids. CDR3 nucleotides: TGTGCCAGCAGCCAAGATCCCGGACAGGACACCGGGGAGCTGTTTTTT. This translates into CASSQDPGQDTGELFF.

The rearrangement links TRBV19 to TRBJ1-1; unclear D gene. The CDR3 contains 11 residues. The germline CDR1 and CDR2 sequences are LNHDA and SQIVND (reference sequence). V gave up 9 bases and J gave up 9 bases, with 14 bases separating them. The CDR3 region is CASESPTQAFF. DNA for the CDR3: TGTGCCAGCGAGTCCCCTACGCAAGCTTTCTTT. The variable domain in full, completed from reference TRBV19 and TRBJ1-1, reads DGGITQSPKYLFRKEGQNVTLSCEQNLNHDAMYWYRQDPGQGLRLIYYSQIVNDFQKGDIAEGYSVSREKKESFPLTVTSAQKNPTAFYLCASESPTQAFFGQGTRLTVV.

The V call is TRBV2, the J call TRBJ2-1; 8 nucleotides align to TRBD2. Germline V gene sequence: CDR1 SNHLY, CDR2 FYNNEI. CDR3 length: 17 amino acids. The V segment lost 4 bases and the J segment 2 bases; nucleotides outside the gene matches: 10. The CDR3 is CASSGLAGLSPYNEQFF. Written as DNA, the CDR3 is TGTGCCAGCAGTGGGCTAGCGGGCCTTTCCCCCTACAATGAGCAGTTCTTC.

The gene calls are TRBV3-1 (or the pseudogene TRBV3-2) and TRBJ1-4; TRBD1 is a possible D gene (6 bases). V shed 4 bases and J shed 7 bases, with 13 bases lying between them. CDR1 LGHDT and CDR2 YNNKEL come from the germline V gene (reference sequence). This CDR3 spans 14 amino acids. The CDR3 nucleotides are TGTGCCAGCAGCCCTCAGGGGCCGGGTGAAAAACTGTTTTTT. It codes for CASSPQGPGEKLFF.

The rearrangement uses TRBV29-1 and TRBJ2-1; 7 positions match TRBD2. CDR1 is SQVTM, CDR2 ANQGSEA, per germline. Trimming at V came to 5 bases and at J to 5 bases, leaving 6 bases not matched to a gene. This CDR3 region has 13 residues. DNA of the CDR3: TGCAGCGTTTGGTGGGAGGGAAACAATGAGCAGTTCTTC. It translates to CSVWWEGNNEQFF.

The chain is built from TRBV5-4 and TRBJ1-2; 8 bases map to TRBD1. CDR1 SGHNT and CDR2 YYREEE come from the germline V gene (reference sequence). V was clipped by 4 bases and J by 6 bases; unmatched bases: 11. This CDR3 spans 15 amino acids. As DNA, the CDR3 is TGTGCCAGCAGCCCGAGGGCCCAGGGGGCCAATGGCTACACCTTC. It yields the protein CASSPRAQGANGYTF.